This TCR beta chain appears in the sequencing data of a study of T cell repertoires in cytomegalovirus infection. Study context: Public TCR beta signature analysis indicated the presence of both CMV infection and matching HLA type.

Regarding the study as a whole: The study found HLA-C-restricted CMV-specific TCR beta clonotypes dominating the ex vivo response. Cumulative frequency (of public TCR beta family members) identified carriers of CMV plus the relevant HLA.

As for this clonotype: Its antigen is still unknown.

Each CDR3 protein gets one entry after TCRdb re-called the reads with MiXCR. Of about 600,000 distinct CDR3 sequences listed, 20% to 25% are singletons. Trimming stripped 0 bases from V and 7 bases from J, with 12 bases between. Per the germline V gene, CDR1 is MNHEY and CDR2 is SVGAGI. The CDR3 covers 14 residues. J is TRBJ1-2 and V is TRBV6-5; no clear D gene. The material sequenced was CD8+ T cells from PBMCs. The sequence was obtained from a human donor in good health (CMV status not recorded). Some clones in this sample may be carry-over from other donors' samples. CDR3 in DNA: TGTGCCAGCAGTTACTCGTACCAGGCTATTGGCTACACCTTC. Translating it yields CASSYSYQAIGYTF.